Listed here are 14 T cell receptor beta chains from one sample, sequenced in a study of cytomegalovirus exposure and HLA in healthy donors. A multiplex PCR was run with 60 Vbeta primers and 13 Jbeta primers. Only in-frame clones appear in the TCRdb table, and some are missing; sequencing was by immunoSEQ multiplex PCR. In the table there are 160,000 or so clones, 75% to 85% of which are singletons. The material sequenced was PBMCs. The receptors originated from a young man in good health and CMV-seronegative.

This sequence joins TRBV6-5 and TRBJ2-7; weak D call: TRBD1 (6 bases). V was pared by 6 bases and J by 2 bases, with 17 bases between. CDR1 MNHEY and CDR2 SVGAGI come from the germline V gene. CDR3 length equals 15 residues. CDR3 nucleotides: TGTGCCAGCAGAAAGACGACAGGCCTTACCTACGAGCAGTACTTC. It encodes CASRKTTGLTYEQYF.

The V and J genes are TRBV6-4 and TRBJ1-1, with TRBD1 identical over 11 bases. This CDR3 is 14 amino acids long. The germline V gene encodes CDR1 MRHNA and CDR2 SNTAGT. The V gene end was trimmed by 6 bases and the J gene end by 4 bases; junction bases not matched to a gene: 4. CDR3 DNA: TGTGCCAGCAGGGGGACAGGGGGAAGCACTGAAGCTTTCTTT. Translation: CASRGTGGSTEAFF.

V is TRBV5-4 and J is TRBJ2-5; 10 bases align to TRBD2. V shed 3 bases and J 0 bases; nucleotides not matched to a gene: 2. Germline V gene data show CDR1 as SGHNT and CDR2 as YYREEE (reference sequence). The CDR3 spans 15 residues. DNA for the CDR3: TGTGCCAGCAGCTCAACTAGCGGGGACCAAGAGACCCAGTACTTC. Its translation is CASSSTSGDQETQYF.

The rearrangement uses TRBV6-5 and TRBJ2-1; maybe TRBD1 (6 bases). The CDR3 covers 11 residues. Trimming cost V 9 bases and J 7 bases, with 10 bases left between them. The germline V gene has CDR1 MNHEY and CDR2 SVGAGI. CDR3 coding DNA: TGTGCCAGTGGGACATGGAATGAGCAGTTCTTC. As protein: CASGTWNEQFF.

This sequence joins TRBV14 and TRBJ2-7; D is possibly TRBD2 (6 bases). Germline V gene sequence: CDR1 SGHDN, CDR2 FVKESK. V gave up 4 bases and J gave up 6 bases, with 10 bases separating them. The CDR3 totals 12 residues. CDR3: CASSPRGGEQYF. In DNA, the CDR3 is TGTGCCAGCAGCCCGAGGGGAGGCGAGCAGTACTTC. Variable domain in full (rest from reference TRBV14 and TRBJ2-7): EAGVTQFPSHSVIEKGQTVTLRCDPISGHDNLYWYRRVMGKEIKFLLHFVKESKQDESGMPNNRFLAERTGGTYSTLKVQPAELEDSGVYFCASSPRGGEQYFGPGTRLTVT.

The sample holds a few counts of this clone. V and J are TRBV18 and TRBJ1-2; a weak D match, TRBD1 (5 bases). Trimming removed 0 bases from V and 7 bases from J, with 9 bases in between. Germline V gene sequence: CDR1 KGHSH, CDR2 LQKENI. The CDR3 totals 13 residues. This CDR3 reads CASSPPTDPGYTF. In nucleotides, the CDR3 is TGTGCCAGCTCACCACCGACAGATCCTGGCTACACCTTC.

The chain uses TRBV30 and TRBJ2-7, with D uncertain. Per germline, CDR1 GTSNPN and CDR2 SVGIG (reference sequence). CDR3 size: 13 residues. The CDR3 is CALTAPSSYEQYF. CDR3 nucleotide sequence: TGTGCACTCACAGCCCCGAGCTCCTACGAGCAGTACTTC.

This chain links TRBV27 with TRBJ1-6; D gene uncertain. This CDR3 region has 15 residues. Per germline, CDR1 MNHEY and CDR2 SMNVEV (reference sequence). V lost 2 bases, J lost 0 bases, and 5 bases lay in between. The DNA for the CDR3 is TGTGCCAGCAGTTTAATCGTCTCCTATAATTCACCCCTCCACTTT. It specifies CASSLIVSYNSPLHF.

In this sample, this clone turned up once. The chain is built from TRBV27 and TRBJ2-7; no clear D. V was shortened by 9 bases and J by 0 bases, with 12 bases between the two germline ends. The CDR3 spans 13 residues. Germline V gene data show CDR1 as MNHEY and CDR2 as SMNVEV (reference sequence). CDR3 sequence: CASGVRFSYEQYF. CDR3 DNA sequence: TGTGCCAGTGGAGTCCGATTCTCCTACGAGCAGTACTTC.

Turning to this clone: Other DNA sequences from this sample encode an identical CDR3 as well. The chain links TRBV5-1 to TRBJ2-7; 7 bases fit TRBD1. Per germline, CDR1 SGHRS and CDR2 YFSETQ. V lost 1 base and J lost 0; bases outside the gene matches: 1. The CDR3 has 14 amino acids. The CDR3 loop reads CASSLTGASYEQYF. The CDR3 nucleotides are TGCGCCAGCAGCTTGACAGGGGCCTCCTACGAGCAGTACTTC.

J is TRBJ2-7 and V is TRBV5-1, with 9 bases fitting TRBD1. Germline values: CDR1 SGHRS, CDR2 YFSETQ. Germline trimming cut 2 bases from V and 3 bases from J; bases unmatched to any gene: 6. The CDR3 extends over 15 amino acids. The CDR3 is CASSLPGQGDYEQYF. DNA for the CDR3: TGCGCCAGCAGCTTACCGGGACAGGGAGACTACGAGCAGTACTTC.

V usage is TRBV19 and J usage is TRBJ2-1, with D possibly TRBD1 on 6 matching bases. The CDR3 totals 20 residues. Germline values: CDR1 LNHDA, CDR2 SQIVND (reference sequence). V lost 5 bases to trimming and J lost 1 base, with 27 bases between them. The CDR3 nucleotides read TGTGCCAGTAGTGGCCACAGGGCGACGGTGGCTCAGAGGTCCTACAATGAGCAGTTCTTC. Translating gives CASSGHRATVAQRSYNEQFF.

Here the CDR3 DNA reads TGTGCCAGCAGCGTTCTCGGGGCTAGCGGGAGGGCTGAGACCCAGTACTTC. The encoded protein is CASSVLGASGRAETQYF. The chain joins TRBV9 to TRBJ2-5; TRBD2 agrees at 12 bases. CDR1 and CDR2 from the germline V gene are SGDLS and YYNGEE. V was pared by 2 bases and J by 5 bases, with 10 bases of the junction left unmatched. The CDR3 has 17 residues.

The gene calls are TRBV7-8 and TRBJ2-1; D uncertain. CDR1 is SGHVS and CDR2 is FQNEAQ in the germline V gene. The CDR3 contains 11 residues. Between the trimmed V and J ends, which lost 5 bases and 15 bases, there was a span of 14 bases. CDR3 sequence reads: CASSPNGPLFF. The CDR3 DNA is TGTGCCAGCAGCCCCAATGGGCCCCTGTTCTTC.